This entry describes one T cell receptor (beta chain). Its antigen has not been determined. No clone much larger than this one lies a single base away; base qualities are absent. Patients with autoimmune disease history or receiving systemic immunosuppression were excluded from the trial. Peripheral blood for TCR sequencing was collected from all dose cohorts at baseline, on cycle 4 day 1, and on cycle 7 day 1. Samples were obtained from an open-label, multicenter, first-in-human phase I dose-escalation trial of ivuxolimab. Adults with locally advanced or metastatic head and neck squamous cell, hepatocellular, melanoma or renal cell carcinoma were enrolled in the trial. Before TCR sequencing, CD4+ and CD8+ T cells were separately sorted from peripheral blood. Genomic DNA was extracted from sorted cells for sequencing of the TCRbeta CDR3 region. The immunoSEQ Assay was used to sequence the TCRbeta CDR3 regions. The immuneACCESS repertoire file appears here via TCRdb, limited to in-frame rearrangements. These files lack a portion of the clones; in checked studies, under half of the deficit traces to unresolved V genes, and the cause of the others is not known. The sample table records tens of thousands of clones; about 90% of these occur just once. 1.1% of the sample is held by the ten biggest clonotypes.

This sample is part of a study of OX40 agonist ivuxolimab in advanced cancers. Context from the whole study: The costimulatory receptor OX40 (CD134) was targeted by ivuxolimab, a fully human IgG2 agonistic monoclonal antibody. Intravenous ivuxolimab was administered to patients every 2 weeks at six dose levels: 0.01, 0.1, 0.3, 1.5, 3 and 10 mg/kg. Of the approximately 53 patients in dose escalation, about 20 had hepatocellular carcinoma, some 15 had melanoma, 9 had renal cell carcinoma and 9 had head and neck cancer. The dose-escalation cohort was 80% to 90% male with a mean age of roughly 60 years, ranging from about 20 to 85. Prior anti-PD-1, anti-PD-L1 or anti-CTLA-4 therapy was permitted, and checkpoint inhibitors had been received by about 37% of dose-escalation patients. Partial responses occurred in three dose-escalation patients, of whom one had hepatocellular carcinoma and two had cutaneous melanoma. Peripheral TCRbeta sequencing was intended to test whether TCR sequence diversity was altered and clonal T-cell expansion was caused by ivuxolimab. The monotherapy dose-escalation portion (N ≈ 56 patients) of the phase I ivuxolimab trial is reported in the paper. General findings and caveats noted by the study authors: Partial responders in the 0.1-3.0 mg/kg groups had among the lowest normalized peripheral clonal expansion, especially among CD8+ T cells. The antigen specificity of the clonally expanded peripheral T cells was not determined. Low levels of normalized T-cell clonal expansion were also seen in some patients who did not respond. After ivuxolimab, expanded clones were on average more numerous among CD8+ T cells than among CD4+ T cells. At doses from 0.1 to 3.0 mg/kg, clonal expansion was seen in both CD4+ and CD8+ blood T cells between baseline and week 6.

Here V drops 3 bases and J drops 3 bases, and the junction holds 7 bases not matched to any gene. CDR3 length: 15 amino acids, cysteine to phenylalanine. Just CDR3 DNA is preserved here, 45 bases in frame from base 1. Based on the germline V gene, the CDR1 and CDR2 sequences are SGHTA and FQGNSA. Material: CD4+ or CD8+ T cells sorted from blood, obtained in a trial of the OX40 agonist ivuxolimab. The receptor's source is an adult with an advanced solid tumor such as melanoma, head and neck, liver or kidney cancer. The chain is assembled from TRBV7-2 and TRBJ2-7; TRBD1 matches 8 bases in the middle. In nucleotides, the sequence is TGTGCCAGCAGCTTTTTCGTGGACAGGGACTACGAGCAGTACTTC. It specifies CASSFFVDRDYEQYF.